A few counts support the clone carrying this TCR beta chain. Its antigen remains unknown. Trimming pared 3 bases from V and 7 bases from J, leaving 15 bases between. Germline V gene sequence: CDR1 DFQATT, CDR2 SNEGSKA (reference sequence). The CDR3 contains 14 residues. Hyperthyroidism was new, under 2 months, in patients aged 18 to 65. The study excluded patients with other autoimmune diseases, uncontrolled infections, pregnancy or lactation. A diagnosis was made from clinical symptoms together with serum thyroxine, TRAb, thyroid ultrasound and orbital computed tomography. The sample comes from a study of Graves' ophthalmopathy and Graves' hyperthyroidism. General study findings and limits: Using 13 signatures, a model distinguished ophthalmopathy from stable hyperthyroidism, reaching roughly 90% sensitivity and approximately 80% specificity.

Scientists amplified the TCR beta CDR3 regions from RNA transcripts. First-round RT-PCR relied on HTBI primers, and a second-round multiplex PCR came next. TCRdb ran MiXCR on the multiplex PCR reads and lists one entry per CDR3 protein. The sample holds about 1.2 million distinct CDR3 sequences, roughly two fifths seen once. The TCR sequence derives from an adult man with Graves' hyperthyroidism. The chain recombines TRBV20-1 with TRBJ1-4; D is possibly TRBD1 (6 bases). The sequencing input was peripheral blood or thyroid tissue (not recorded which). The CDR3 spells CSARSVSGAEKLFF. The CDR3, as DNA: TGCAGTGCTAGGTCCGTTTCAGGGGCTGAAAAACTGTTTTTT.